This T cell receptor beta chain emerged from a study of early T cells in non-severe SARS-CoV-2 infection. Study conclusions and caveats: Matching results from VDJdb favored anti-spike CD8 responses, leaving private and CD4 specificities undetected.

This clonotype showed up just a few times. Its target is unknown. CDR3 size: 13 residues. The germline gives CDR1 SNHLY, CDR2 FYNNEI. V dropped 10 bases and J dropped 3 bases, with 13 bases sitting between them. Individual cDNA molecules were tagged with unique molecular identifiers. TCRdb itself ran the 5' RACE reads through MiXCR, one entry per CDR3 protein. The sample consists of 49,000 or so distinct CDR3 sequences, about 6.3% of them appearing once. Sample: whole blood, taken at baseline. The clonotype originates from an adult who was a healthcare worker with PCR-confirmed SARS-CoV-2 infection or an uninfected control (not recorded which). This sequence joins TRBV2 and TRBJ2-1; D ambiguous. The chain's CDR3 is CAIVPGHYNEQFF. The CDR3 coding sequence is TGTGCCATCGTCCCAGGCCACTACAATGAGCAGTTCTTC. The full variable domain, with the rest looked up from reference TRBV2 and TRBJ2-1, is EPEVTQTPSHQVTQMGQEVILRCVPISNHLYFYWYRQILGQKVEFLVSFYNNEISEKSEIFDDQFSVERPDGSNFTLKIRSTKLEDSAMYFCAIVPGHYNEQFFGPGTRLTVL.